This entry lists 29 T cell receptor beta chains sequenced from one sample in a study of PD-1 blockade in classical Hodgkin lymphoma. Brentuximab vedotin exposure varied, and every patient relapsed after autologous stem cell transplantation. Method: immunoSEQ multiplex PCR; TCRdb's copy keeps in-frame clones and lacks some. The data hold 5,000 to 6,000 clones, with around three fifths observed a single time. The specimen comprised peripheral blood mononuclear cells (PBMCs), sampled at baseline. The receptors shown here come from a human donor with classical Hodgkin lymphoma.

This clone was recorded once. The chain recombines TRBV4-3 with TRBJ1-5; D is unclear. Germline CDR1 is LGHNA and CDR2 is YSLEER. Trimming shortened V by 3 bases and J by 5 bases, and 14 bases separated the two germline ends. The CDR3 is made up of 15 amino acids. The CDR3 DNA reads TGCGCCAGCAGCCACTCCTGGGTGGGAGATCAGCCCCAGCATTTT. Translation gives CASSHSWVGDQPQHF.

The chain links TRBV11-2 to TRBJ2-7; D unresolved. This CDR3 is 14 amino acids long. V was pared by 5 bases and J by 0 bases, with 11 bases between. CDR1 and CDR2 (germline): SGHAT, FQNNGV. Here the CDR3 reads CASSPTWGSYEQYF. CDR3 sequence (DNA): TGTGCCAGCAGCCCAACCTGGGGCTCCTACGAGCAGTACTTC.

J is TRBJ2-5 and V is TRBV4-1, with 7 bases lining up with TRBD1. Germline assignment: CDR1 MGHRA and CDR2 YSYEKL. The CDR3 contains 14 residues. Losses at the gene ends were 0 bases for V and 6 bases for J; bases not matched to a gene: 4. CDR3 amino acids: CASSQDSGGQTQYF. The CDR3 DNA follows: TGCGCCAGCAGCCAAGATTCAGGGGGACAGACCCAGTACTTC.

CDR3 in amino acids: CASSSRVSGTDTQYF. As DNA, the CDR3 is TGTGCCAGCAGCTCCCGGGTGAGCGGCACAGATACGCAGTATTTT. The chain recombines TRBV7-8 with TRBJ2-3; no reliable D call. The germline CDR1 and CDR2 sequences are SGHVS and FQNEAQ. Trimming removed 4 bases from V and 1 base from J, with 12 bases in between. The CDR3 has 15 residues.

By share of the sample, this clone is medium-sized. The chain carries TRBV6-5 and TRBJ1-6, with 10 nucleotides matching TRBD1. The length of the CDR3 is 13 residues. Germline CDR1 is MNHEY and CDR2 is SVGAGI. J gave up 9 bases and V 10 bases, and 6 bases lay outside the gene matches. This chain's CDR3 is CATLGQGSSPLHF. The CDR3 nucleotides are TGTGCCACCCTGGGACAGGGGAGTTCACCCCTCCACTTT.

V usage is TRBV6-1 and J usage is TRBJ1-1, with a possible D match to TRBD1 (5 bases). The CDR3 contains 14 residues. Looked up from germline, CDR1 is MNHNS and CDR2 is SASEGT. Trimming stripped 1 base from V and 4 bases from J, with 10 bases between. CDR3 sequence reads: CASSEVGAATEAFF. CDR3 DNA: TGTGCCAGCAGTGAAGTTGGGGCAGCCACTGAAGCTTTCTTT.

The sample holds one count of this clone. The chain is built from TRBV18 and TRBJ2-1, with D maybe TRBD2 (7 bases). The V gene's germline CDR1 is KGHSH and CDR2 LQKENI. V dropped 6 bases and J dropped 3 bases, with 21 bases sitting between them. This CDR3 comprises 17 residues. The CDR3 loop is CASSPGGQEGYYNEQFF. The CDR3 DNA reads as TGTGCCAGCTCGCCCGGGGGGCAGGAGGGCTACTACAATGAGCAGTTCTTC.

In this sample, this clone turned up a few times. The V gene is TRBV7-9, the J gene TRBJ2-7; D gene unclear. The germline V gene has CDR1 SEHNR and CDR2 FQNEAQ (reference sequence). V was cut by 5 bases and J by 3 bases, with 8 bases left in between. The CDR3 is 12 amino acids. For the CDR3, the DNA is TGTGCCAGCAGCCCGGACGGCTACGAGCAGTACTTC. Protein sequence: CASSPDGYEQYF.

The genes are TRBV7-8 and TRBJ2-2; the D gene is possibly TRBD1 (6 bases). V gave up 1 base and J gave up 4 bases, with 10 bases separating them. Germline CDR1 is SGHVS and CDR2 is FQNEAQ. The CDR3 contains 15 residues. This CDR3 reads CASSLVQGPTGELFF. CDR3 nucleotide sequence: TGTGCCAGCAGCTTAGTCCAGGGGCCCACCGGGGAGCTGTTTTTT.

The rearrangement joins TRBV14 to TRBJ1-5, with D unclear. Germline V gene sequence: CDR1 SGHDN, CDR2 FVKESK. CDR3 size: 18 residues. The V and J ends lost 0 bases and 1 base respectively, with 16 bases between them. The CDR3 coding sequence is TGTGCCAGCAGCCAAGAAGGGCCGTACAAAGGGAGCAATCAGCCCCAGCATTTT. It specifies CASSQEGPYKGSNQPQHF.

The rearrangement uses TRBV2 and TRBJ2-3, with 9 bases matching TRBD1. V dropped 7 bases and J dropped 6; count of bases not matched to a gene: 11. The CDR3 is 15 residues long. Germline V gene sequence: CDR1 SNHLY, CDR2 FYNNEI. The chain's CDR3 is CASKIVQGAQDTQYF. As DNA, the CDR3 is TGTGCCAGCAAGATAGTACAGGGGGCACAGGATACGCAGTATTTT.

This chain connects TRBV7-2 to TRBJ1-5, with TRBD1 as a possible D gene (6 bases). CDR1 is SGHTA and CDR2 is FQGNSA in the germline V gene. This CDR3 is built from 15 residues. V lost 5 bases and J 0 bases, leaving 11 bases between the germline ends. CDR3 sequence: CASSLGAASNQPQHF. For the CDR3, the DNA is TGTGCCAGCAGCCTGGGGGCAGCTAGCAATCAGCCCCAGCATTTT.

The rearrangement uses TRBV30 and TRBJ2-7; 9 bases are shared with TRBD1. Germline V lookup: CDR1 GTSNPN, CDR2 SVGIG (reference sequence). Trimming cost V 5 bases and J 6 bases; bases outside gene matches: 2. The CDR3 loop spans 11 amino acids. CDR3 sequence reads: CAWWDRAEQYF. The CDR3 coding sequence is TGTGCCTGGTGGGACAGGGCCGAGCAGTACTTC. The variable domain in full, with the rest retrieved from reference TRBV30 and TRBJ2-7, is SQTIHQWPATLVQPVGSPLSLECTVEGTSNPNLYWYRQAAGRGLQLLFYSVGIGQISSEVPQNLSASRPQDRQFILSSKKLLLSDSGFYLCAWWDRAEQYFGPGTRLTVT.

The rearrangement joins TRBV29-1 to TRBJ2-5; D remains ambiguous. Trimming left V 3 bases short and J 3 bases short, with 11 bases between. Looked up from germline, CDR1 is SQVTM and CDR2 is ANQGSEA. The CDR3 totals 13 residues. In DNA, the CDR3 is TGCAGCGTTGAGGTCGTGGCCAAAGAGACCCAGTACTTC. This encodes CSVEVVAKETQYF. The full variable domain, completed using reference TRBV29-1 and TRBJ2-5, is SAVISQKPSRDICQRGTSLTIQCQVDSQVTMMFWYRQQPGQSLTLIATANQGSEATYESGFVIDKFPISRPNLTFSTLTVSNMSPEDSSIYLCSVEVVAKETQYFGPGTRLLVL.

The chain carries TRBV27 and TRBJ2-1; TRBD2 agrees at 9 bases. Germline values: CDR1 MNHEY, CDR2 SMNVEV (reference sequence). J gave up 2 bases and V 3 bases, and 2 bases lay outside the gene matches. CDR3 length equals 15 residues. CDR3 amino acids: CASSFEREAYNEQFF. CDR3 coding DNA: TGTGCCAGCAGTTTTGAGCGGGAGGCCTACAATGAGCAGTTCTTC.

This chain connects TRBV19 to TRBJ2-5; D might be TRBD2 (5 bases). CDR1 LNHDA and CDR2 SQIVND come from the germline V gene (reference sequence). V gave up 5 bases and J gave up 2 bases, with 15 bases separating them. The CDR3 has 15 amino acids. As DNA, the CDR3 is TGTGCCAGTAGTCCGACCGGACTCCTTCAAGAGACCCAGTACTTC. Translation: CASSPTGLLQETQYF.

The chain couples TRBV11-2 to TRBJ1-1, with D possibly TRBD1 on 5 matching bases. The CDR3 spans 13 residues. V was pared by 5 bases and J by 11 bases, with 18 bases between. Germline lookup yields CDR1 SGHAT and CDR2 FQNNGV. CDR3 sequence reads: CASSLRSGGWAFF. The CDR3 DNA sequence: TGTGCCAGCAGCCTAAGGTCCGGGGGTTGGGCTTTCTTT.

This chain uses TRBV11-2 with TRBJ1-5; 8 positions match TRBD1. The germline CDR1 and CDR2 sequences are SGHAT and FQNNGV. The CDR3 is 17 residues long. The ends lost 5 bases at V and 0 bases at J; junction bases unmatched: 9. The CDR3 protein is CASSPGQGSYSNQPQHF. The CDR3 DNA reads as TGTGCCAGCAGCCCCGGACAGGGTTCGTATAGCAATCAGCCCCAGCATTTT.

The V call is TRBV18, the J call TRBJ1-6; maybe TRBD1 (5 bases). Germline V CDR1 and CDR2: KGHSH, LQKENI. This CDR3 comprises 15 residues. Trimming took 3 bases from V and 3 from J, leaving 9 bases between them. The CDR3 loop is CASSPGQGYNSPLHF. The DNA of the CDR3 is TGTGCCAGCTCACCCGGGCAGGGCTATAATTCACCCCTCCACTTT.

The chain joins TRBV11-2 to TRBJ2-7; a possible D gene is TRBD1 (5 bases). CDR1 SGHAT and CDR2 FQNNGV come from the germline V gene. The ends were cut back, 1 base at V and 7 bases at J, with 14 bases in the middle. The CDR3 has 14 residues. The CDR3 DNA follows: TGTGCCAGCAGCTTAGCAGGGCGAGCTCGGGAGCAGTACTTC. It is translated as CASSLAGRAREQYF.

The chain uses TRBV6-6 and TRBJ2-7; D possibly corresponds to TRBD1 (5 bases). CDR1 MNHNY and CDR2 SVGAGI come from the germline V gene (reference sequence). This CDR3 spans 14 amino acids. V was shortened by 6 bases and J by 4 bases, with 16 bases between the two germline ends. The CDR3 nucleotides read TGTGCCAGCAGCCCGGGTAGGGGTAAGTACGAGCAGTACTTC. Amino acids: CASSPGRGKYEQYF.

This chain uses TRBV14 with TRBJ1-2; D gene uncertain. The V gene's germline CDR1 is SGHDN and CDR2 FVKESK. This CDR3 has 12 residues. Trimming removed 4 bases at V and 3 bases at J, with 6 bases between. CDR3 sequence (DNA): TGTGCCAGCAGCCTCGGTGACTATGGCTACACCTTC. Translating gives CASSLGDYGYTF.

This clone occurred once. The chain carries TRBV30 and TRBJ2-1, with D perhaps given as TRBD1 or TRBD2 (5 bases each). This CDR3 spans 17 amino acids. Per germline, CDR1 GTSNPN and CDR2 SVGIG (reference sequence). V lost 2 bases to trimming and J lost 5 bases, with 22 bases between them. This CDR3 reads CAWSLRWGSGYNNEQFF. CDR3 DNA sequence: TGTGCCTGGAGTCTAAGGTGGGGCAGCGGATACAACAATGAGCAGTTCTTC.

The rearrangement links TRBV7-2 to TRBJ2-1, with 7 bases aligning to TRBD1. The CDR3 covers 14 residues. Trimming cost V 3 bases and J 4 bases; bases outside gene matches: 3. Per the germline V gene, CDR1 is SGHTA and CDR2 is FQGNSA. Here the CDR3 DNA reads TGTGCCAGCAGCTTCGGGACAGAATACAATGAGCAGTTCTTC. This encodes CASSFGTEYNEQFF.

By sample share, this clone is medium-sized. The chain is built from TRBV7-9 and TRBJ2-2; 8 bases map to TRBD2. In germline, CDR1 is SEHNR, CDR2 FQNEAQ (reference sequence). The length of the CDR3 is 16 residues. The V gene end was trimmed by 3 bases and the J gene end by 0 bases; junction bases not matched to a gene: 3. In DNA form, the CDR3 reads TGTGCCAGCAGCTTTGACGGGGGGGCGAACACCGGGGAGCTGTTTTTT. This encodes CASSFDGGANTGELFF.

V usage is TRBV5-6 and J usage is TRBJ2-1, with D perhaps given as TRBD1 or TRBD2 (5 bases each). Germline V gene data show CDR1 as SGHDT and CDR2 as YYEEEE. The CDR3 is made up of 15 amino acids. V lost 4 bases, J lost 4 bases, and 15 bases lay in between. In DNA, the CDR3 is TGTGCCAGCAGCGGGGGTGAGGGGTTTTACAATGAGCAGTTCTTC. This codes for CASSGGEGFYNEQFF.

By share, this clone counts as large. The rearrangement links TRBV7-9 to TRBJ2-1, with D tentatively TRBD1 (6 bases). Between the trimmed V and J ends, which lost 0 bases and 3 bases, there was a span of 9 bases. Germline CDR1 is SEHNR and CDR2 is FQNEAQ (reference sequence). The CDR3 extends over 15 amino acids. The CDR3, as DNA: TGTGCCAGCAGCTTAGCGACAGGCTACTACAATGAGCAGTTCTTC. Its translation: CASSLATGYYNEQFF.

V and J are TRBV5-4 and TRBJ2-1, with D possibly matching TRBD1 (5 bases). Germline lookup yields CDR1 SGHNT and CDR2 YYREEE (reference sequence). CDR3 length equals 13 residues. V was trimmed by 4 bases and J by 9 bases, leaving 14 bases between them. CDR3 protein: CASSKDNALEQFF. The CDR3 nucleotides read TGTGCCAGCAGCAAGGACAATGCGCTTGAGCAGTTCTTC.

The CDR3 DNA reads TGTGCCAGCAGCTTAGATTCAGCGGGACAGCCCCAGCATTTT. Amino acids: CASSLDSAGQPQHF. The chain has TRBV11-2 and TRBJ1-5, with D hard to call. CDR3 length: 14 residues. The germline CDR1 and CDR2 sequences are SGHAT and FQNNGV. Trimming shortened V by 0 bases and J by 7 bases, and 10 bases separated the two germline ends.